This T cell receptor beta chain derives from a study of shared T cell receptors in the human thymus. Trimming took 5 bases from V and 11 from J, leaving 12 bases between them. Looked up from germline, CDR1 is DFQATT and CDR2 is SNEGSKA (reference sequence). CDR3 size: 10 residues. Repertoires were generated with immunoSEQ multiplex PCR, while TCRdb's copy carries only in-frame clones and drops some. There are 450,000 to 650,000 clones in the sample; about 84% occur only once, and less than 0.015% lies in the top ten. Another study also made use of these data, one on human thymus T cells. From that second work: Immunologically healthy infants in Finland undergoing congenital heart defect surgery were the donors. Thymic resections from corrective heart surgery supplied the tissue.

This sequence originates from a boy in the first two years of life with a congenital heart defect. Sequences were obtained from thymocytes. V gene TRBV20-1 combines with J gene TRBJ1-1; D unclear. The CDR3 protein is CSAARVDAFF. The DNA of the CDR3 is TGCAGTGCTGCCCGGGTGGATGCTTTCTTT.